This T cell receptor beta chain was documented in a study of cytomegalovirus exposure and HLA in healthy donors. Whole-study findings and limits: Many donors carried some public TCRs, although rarity characterized most TCR sequences. Several of the most significant clusters appeared linked to common viral pathogens, based on a later analysis.

60 Vbeta and 13 Jbeta primers were used in PCR. As handled by the study authors: The count from a later analysis was some 83 million unique TCR beta chains, 9.5 million to 11 million of them shared. Only in-frame clones appear in the TCRdb table, and some are missing; sequencing was by immunoSEQ multiplex PCR. Clone size and the V and J calls come from that table; the DNA yielded D and trimming. This sample has under 150,000 clones; 80% to 85% occur once, and the top ten carry roughly 1.1%. As for this clone: Its specificity is not known.

Sequenced material: PBMCs. The sequence came from a boy younger than 18 in good health and CMV-seronegative.

CDR3 sequence reads: CASSLVPGNTEAFF. In DNA, the CDR3 is TGTGCCAGCAGCTTAGTCCCAGGGAACACTGAAGCTTTCTTT. The chain is built from TRBV7-9 and TRBJ1-1; no definite D call. V shed 1 base and J shed 1 base, with 7 bases lying between them. The germline gives CDR1 SEHNR, CDR2 FQNEAQ (reference sequence). This CDR3 has 14 residues.